One T cell receptor (beta chain) is described in this entry. This specimen belongs to a study of blood T cell repertoires in COVID-19. Study as a whole: Collection of acute and convalescent COVID-19 samples took place in the United States, Italy and Spain. Sources were T cells, B-cell-depleted T cells, or PBMCs; the material itself was cDNA or gDNA.

Authors' data handling: For nucleated cells, counts were estimated from reference gene primer amplification. Generated by immunoSEQ multiplex PCR, the TCRdb table keeps only in-frame clones and is missing some. The DNA was the basis for D and trimming; V, J and clone size are from that table. The sample consists of about 200,000 clones, 80% to 85% of them appearing once. The CDR3 runs 16 residues. Germline assignment: CDR1 SGDLS and CDR2 YYNGEE. The V and J ends lost 0 bases and 5 bases respectively, with 14 bases between them. The TCR originated in a human donor in a cohort sampled during active COVID-19. The chain has TRBV9 and TRBJ2-2; tentative D call: TRBD1 (7 bases). Specimen: peripheral blood. CDR3 nucleotide sequence: TGTGCCAGCAGCGTAGGGAGTGCAGGGGGGACCGGGGAGCTGTTTTTT. Its translation is CASSVGSAGGTGELFF. Full variable domain (outside the CDR3, taken from reference TRBV9 and TRBJ2-2): DSGVTQTPKHLITATGQRVTLRCSPRSGDLSVYWYQQSLDQGLQFLIQYYNGEERAKGNILERFSAQQFPDLHSELNLSSLELGDSALYFCASSVGSAGGTGELFFGEGSRLTVL.